Presented here are 22 T cell receptor beta chains from one specimen sequenced in a study of cytomegalovirus exposure and HLA in healthy donors. Both 60 Vbeta primers and 13 Jbeta primers went into the PCR. Assay: immunoSEQ multiplex PCR; the TCRdb copy retains only in-frame clones and omits some. The sample carries about 150,000 clones, less than 90% recorded once. Sample: PBMCs. The receptors derive from a boy aged 2 to 9 in good health and CMV-seronegative.

The V and J genes are TRBV2 and TRBJ1-1; 7 positions match TRBD1. The V gene end was trimmed by 6 bases and the J gene end by 0 bases; junction bases not matched to a gene: 7. Per the germline V gene, CDR1 is SNHLY and CDR2 is FYNNEI. The CDR3 is 15 amino acids. CDR3 DNA sequence: TGTGCCAGCAGGGCCCGACAGGGATTGAACACTGAAGCTTTCTTT. Its translation: CASRARQGLNTEAFF. The whole variable domain, filled in from reference TRBV2 and TRBJ1-1, reads EPEVTQTPSHQVTQMGQEVILRCVPISNHLYFYWYRQILGQKVEFLVSFYNNEISEKSEIFDDQFSVERPDGSNFTLKIRSTKLEDSAMYFCASRARQGLNTEAFFGQGTRLTVV.

The chain employs TRBV5-4 and TRBJ2-7; D gene ambiguous. The CDR3 extends over 14 amino acids. V dropped 0 bases and J dropped 1 base, with 8 bases sitting between them. Germline CDR1 is SGHNT and CDR2 is YYREEE (reference sequence). In nucleotides, the CDR3 is TGTGCCAGCAGCTTGGAGAAAGCATCCTACGAGCAGTACTTC. Protein product: CASSLEKASYEQYF.

The chain recombines TRBV6-4 with TRBJ1-1, with 7 bases fitting TRBD1. Trimming took 6 bases from V and 4 from J; bases not matched to a gene: 5. The germline gives CDR1 MRHNA, CDR2 SNTAGT. This CDR3 is built from 13 residues. The DNA for the CDR3 is TGTGCCAGCAGCTTAGACAGGGCCACTGAAGCTTTCTTT. It yields the protein CASSLDRATEAFF.

With regard to this clone: One end of the junction varies from germline; a read error may be responsible. The V call is TRBV7-9, the J call TRBJ1-2; TRBD1 is a possible D gene (5 bases). Germline V gene data show CDR1 as SEHNR and CDR2 as FQNEAQ (reference sequence). This CDR3 has 16 residues. In DNA, the CDR3 is TGTTCCAGCAATCCCCGGGGGAAATCGACGACCTATGGCTACACCTTC. Its protein is CSSNPRGKSTTYGYTF.

The V and J genes are TRBV9 and TRBJ2-1; TRBD2 agrees at 13 bases. There are 17 residues in the CDR3. The J segment lost 7 bases and the V segment lost 2 bases, leaving 9 bases of the junction unmatched. Germline V gives CDR1 SGDLS, CDR2 YYNGEE. The CDR3, as DNA: TGTGCCAGCAGCGTCGGACTAGCGGGAGCGGCGGGGAATGAGCAGTTCTTC. Protein product: CASSVGLAGAAGNEQFF.

CDR3 amino acids: CASSFRSSYEQYF. In DNA, the CDR3 is TGTGCCAGCAGCTTTAGGAGCTCCTACGAGCAGTACTTC. This chain uses TRBV7-2 with TRBJ2-7; D unresolved. This CDR3 is built from 13 residues. Trimming took off 3 bases at V and 0 bases at J, with 6 bases between the two ends. Looked up from germline, CDR1 is SGHTA and CDR2 is FQGNSA.

The genes are TRBV6-5 and TRBJ2-5; a weak D match, TRBD1 (5 bases). Trimming removed 8 bases from V and 13 bases from J, with 26 bases in between. Per the germline V gene, CDR1 is MNHEY and CDR2 is SVGAGI. The CDR3 covers 14 residues. CDR3 residues: CASVPGPGSSQGYF. The DNA of the CDR3 is TGTGCCAGCGTACCCGGGCCCGGTTCCTCCCAGGGGTACTTC.

This sequence joins TRBV29-1 and TRBJ1-5; TRBD1 might be the D (6 bases). This CDR3 contains 17 residues. The germline V and J ends were trimmed by 4 bases and 1 base, with 20 bases remaining between them. Germline V gene sequence: CDR1 SQVTM, CDR2 ANQGSEA. The CDR3 bases are TGCAGCGTTGGGGTGGGGCAGGGGTCGGTGAGCAATCAGCCCCAGCATTTT. Protein: CSVGVGQGSVSNQPQHF.

The V and J genes are TRBV7-9 and TRBJ2-2, with D tentatively TRBD1 (5 bases). Germline values: CDR1 SEHNR, CDR2 FQNEAQ (reference sequence). V dropped 5 bases and J dropped 6 bases, with 19 bases sitting between them. This CDR3 is built from 16 residues. The chain's CDR3 is CASSQPKGIGPGELFF. DNA of the CDR3: TGTGCCAGCAGCCAACCCAAGGGGATCGGGCCCGGGGAGCTGTTTTTT.

The chain is built from TRBV7-9 and TRBJ2-5, with 9 bases lining up with TRBD2. The DNA end favors TRBJ2-7, so the J call may be wrong. Germline V lookup: CDR1 SEHNR, CDR2 FQNEAQ (reference sequence). The CDR3 spans 17 residues. The CDR3 loop is CASSLGGLAGTAYEQYF. CDR3 nucleotides: TGTGCCAGCAGCTTAGGAGGGCTAGCGGGGACCGCCTACGAGCAGTACTTC.

The chain links TRBV2 to TRBJ2-5; D might be TRBD1 (5 bases). The DNA end lines up better with TRBJ2-7; the J call may be wrong. The germline V gene has CDR1 SNHLY and CDR2 FYNNEI. The CDR3 has 13 amino acids. The CDR3 nucleotides read TGTGCCAGCATTCAGATAGGGGCCTACGAGCAGTACTTC. Translation gives CASIQIGAYEQYF.

The rearrangement joins TRBV5-1 to TRBJ1-4; 8 bases align to TRBD1. CDR1 and CDR2 from the germline V gene are SGHRS and YFSETQ. The CDR3 has 14 residues. Losses at the gene ends were 2 bases for V and 8 bases for J; bases not matched to a gene: 5. The chain's CDR3 is CASSFSGQGEKLFF. DNA of the CDR3: TGCGCCAGCAGCTTTTCCGGACAGGGAGAAAAACTGTTTTTT. The complete variable domain, with remaining parts taken from reference TRBV5-1 and TRBJ1-4, reads KAGVTQTPRYLIKTRGQQVTLSCSPISGHRSVSWYQQTPGQGLQFLFEYFSETQRNKGNFPGRFSGRQFSNSRSEMNVSTLELGDSALYLCASSFSGQGEKLFFGSGTQLSVL.

This chain connects TRBV6-1 to TRBJ1-1; 8 bases map to TRBD1. The CDR3 runs 12 residues. Germline loops: CDR1 MNHNS, CDR2 SASEGT. The ends lost 4 bases at V and 11 bases at J; junction bases unmatched: 6. This CDR3 is CASSGDRIKAFF. The DNA for the CDR3 is TGTGCCAGCAGTGGGGACAGGATCAAGGCTTTCTTT.

This rearrangement joins TRBV19 to TRBJ2-7; D is unresolved. The CDR3 length is 13 residues. Trimming took off 3 bases at V and 2 bases at J, with 8 bases between the two ends. Germline V lookup: CDR1 LNHDA, CDR2 SQIVND (reference sequence). The CDR3 coding sequence is TGTGCCAGTAGTATTTCTCTTCCCTACGAGCAGTACTTC. This encodes CASSISLPYEQYF. Together with reference TRBV19 and TRBJ2-7, the CDR3 gives the full variable domain: DGGITQSPKYLFRKEGQNVTLSCEQNLNHDAMYWYRQDPGQGLRLIYYSQIVNDFQKGDIAEGYSVSREKKESFPLTVTSAQKNPTAFYLCASSISLPYEQYFGPGTRLTVT.

The V call is TRBV7-9, the J call TRBJ1-2; D call uncertain. With 1 base removed from V and 4 bases from J, the gap between germline ends came to 4 bases. Germline V gene sequence: CDR1 SEHNR, CDR2 FQNEAQ (reference sequence). This CDR3 is built from 12 residues. The CDR3 here is CASSLDTYGYTF. The CDR3, as DNA: TGTGCCAGCAGCTTAGACACCTATGGCTACACCTTC.

The chain joins TRBV9 to TRBJ2-2, with a tentative D call TRBD2 (7 bases). Deletions cut 4 bases from V and 6 bases from J, with 19 bases between. Germline loops: CDR1 SGDLS, CDR2 YYNGEE. The length of the CDR3 is 16 residues. The CDR3 region is CASSPTGGEPAGELFF. As DNA, the CDR3 is TGTGCCAGCAGCCCCACGGGGGGCGAACCGGCCGGGGAGCTGTTTTTT.

The CDR3 DNA reads TGCGCCAGCAGCTTGGGAAGGGGGCGCCTGGATGAGCAGTTCTTC. Translating gives CASSLGRGRLDEQFF. The chain recombines TRBV5-1 with TRBJ2-1, with 7 bases fitting TRBD1. After removal of 0 bases from V and 8 bases from J, the junction contained 8 bases not matched to a gene. This CDR3 comprises 15 residues. Germline V gene data show CDR1 as SGHRS and CDR2 as YFSETQ.

The chain employs TRBV5-1 and TRBJ2-7, with 10 nucleotides matching TRBD1. The CDR3 loop spans 19 amino acids. Germline assignment: CDR1 SGHRS and CDR2 YFSETQ. Germline trimming cut 4 bases from V and 0 bases from J; bases unmatched to any gene: 16. The CDR3 DNA follows: TGCGCCAGCAGCCCGAGACAGGGGGCATTTGGCGGGACCTCCTACGAGCAGTACTTC. Translating gives CASSPRQGAFGGTSYEQYF.

This chain connects TRBV2 to TRBJ2-1; D possibly corresponds to TRBD2 (5 bases). The CDR3 is made up of 15 amino acids. Germline CDR1 reads SNHLY; CDR2 reads FYNNEI. Trimming took 6 bases from V and 0 from J, leaving 12 bases between them. The CDR3 DNA reads TGTGCCAGCAGACGGACTCTTCTCTCCTACAATGAGCAGTTCTTC. This sequence encodes CASRRTLLSYNEQFF.

This chain links TRBV27 with TRBJ2-5; 10 nucleotides match TRBD2. The closer fit of TRBJ2-7 to the DNA end suggests the J call may be wrong. The CDR3 loop spans 14 amino acids. Germline V gene sequence: CDR1 MNHEY, CDR2 SMNVEV (reference sequence). The CDR3 bases are TGTGCCAGCAGTGAAGCGGGGGGGCCGAGCGAGCAGTACTTC. It codes for CASSEAGGPSEQYF.

This chain connects TRBV18 to TRBJ1-4, with 8 bases fitting TRBD1. Germline V gene lookup returns CDR1 KGHSH and CDR2 LQKENI. The CDR3 runs 19 residues. With V trimmed by 3 bases and J by 6 bases, 18 bases remained unmatched. Written as DNA, the CDR3 is TGTGCCAGCTCACCCGGGACAGGCATTCGGTCCGGGGTGGATGAAAAACTGTTTTTT. It yields the protein CASSPGTGIRSGVDEKLFF. Together with reference TRBV18 and TRBJ1-4, the CDR3 gives the full variable domain: NAGVMQNPRHLVRRRGQEARLRCSPMKGHSHVYWYRQLPEEGLKFMVYLQKENIIDESGMPKERFSAEFPKEGPSILRIQQVVRGDSAAYFCASSPGTGIRSGVDEKLFFGSGTQLSVL.

Only a few counts were recorded for this clone. The chain joins TRBV6-6 to TRBJ2-6; D ambiguous. V gave up 3 bases and J gave up 4 bases, with 7 bases separating them. Looked up from germline, CDR1 is MNHNY and CDR2 is SVGAGI (reference sequence). The length of the CDR3 is 14 residues. DNA for the CDR3: TGTGCCAGCAGTTATGAGATGGGGGCCAACGTCCTGACTTTC. This codes for CASSYEMGANVLTF.